These 15 T cell receptor beta chains were sequenced from one sample in a study of blood T cell repertoires in COVID-19. Data came from immunoSEQ multiplex PCR; TCRdb stores just in-frame clones and leaves some out. Here the sample spans roughly 25,000 clones, about 90% being singletons. The sample was peripheral blood. The receptor set was obtained from a human donor in a cohort sampled during active COVID-19.

The rearrangement uses TRBV7-9 and TRBJ2-5; no clear D gene. This CDR3 has 12 amino acids. Germline V gene data show CDR1 as SEHNR and CDR2 as FQNEAQ (reference sequence). V was shortened by 5 bases and J by 0 bases, with 4 bases between the two germline ends. The CDR3 sequence is CASSPYQETQYF. The CDR3 nucleotides are TGTGCCAGCAGCCCGTACCAAGAGACCCAGTACTTC.

The chain's CDR3 is CAIGEEAADEKLFF. The DNA of the CDR3 is TGTGCCATCGGAGAGGAGGCAGCCGATGAAAAACTGTTTTTT. The genes are TRBV10-3 and TRBJ1-4, with D hard to call. Trimming stripped 8 bases from V and 6 bases from J, with 16 bases between. The germline gives CDR1 ENHRY, CDR2 SYGVKD. This CDR3 spans 14 amino acids.

V and J are TRBV6-5 and TRBJ1-5, with 8 bases that match TRBD1. The CDR3 sequence is 15 residues long. V gave up 5 bases and J gave up 1 base; unmatched junction bases: 4. The germline gives CDR1 MNHEY, CDR2 SVGAGI. CDR3 residues: CASSPRTGSNQPQHF. CDR3 DNA: TGTGCCAGCAGTCCTAGGACAGGGAGCAATCAGCCCCAGCATTTT.

For the CDR3, the DNA is TGTGCCAGCAGTGACGGACTGATCACCGGGGAGCTGTTTTTT. As protein: CASSDGLITGELFF. This rearrangement joins TRBV2 to TRBJ2-2, with D maybe TRBD2 (5 bases). CDR1 is SNHLY, CDR2 FYNNEI, per germline. CDR3 size: 14 residues. V lost 3 bases to trimming and J lost 4 bases, with 9 bases between them. The variable domain in full, with the rest retrieved from reference TRBV2 and TRBJ2-2, is EPEVTQTPSHQVTQMGQEVILRCVPISNHLYFYWYRQILGQKVEFLVSFYNNEISEKSEIFDDQFSVERPDGSNFTLKIRSTKLEDSAMYFCASSDGLITGELFFGEGSRLTVL.

V gene TRBV6-2 or TRBV6-3 combines with J gene TRBJ1-5; perhaps TRBD1 as D (5 bases). Trimming took off 4 bases at V and 3 bases at J, with 19 bases between the two ends. Germline lookup yields CDR1 MNHEY and CDR2 SVGEGT. CDR3 length equals 17 residues. The CDR3 nucleotides read TGTGCCAGCAGTTCCAGTGGGGCCGGATATTCCAATCAGCCCCAGCATTTT. This codes for CASSSSGAGYSNQPQHF.

The chain uses TRBV27 and TRBJ1-2; D is possibly TRBD1 (6 bases). The CDR3 has 16 residues. In germline, CDR1 is MNHEY, CDR2 SMNVEV (reference sequence). The V gene lost 1 base and the J gene lost 7 bases, with 19 bases spanning the gap. CDR3 sequence: CASSLFGSPGGGGYTF. For the CDR3, the DNA is TGTGCCAGCAGTTTATTTGGGTCCCCGGGAGGGGGTGGCTACACCTTC.

The J gene is TRBJ2-1, the V gene TRBV4-2; no definite D call. This CDR3 has 14 amino acids. Germline V gives CDR1 LGHNA, CDR2 YNFKEQ. V dropped 0 bases and J dropped 8 bases, with 11 bases sitting between them. The CDR3 region has the DNA TGTGCCAGCAGCCAAGATCGTCCCCGTGATGAGCAGTTCTTC. Residues: CASSQDRPRDEQFF.

The chain links TRBV4-2 to TRBJ2-3; TRBD1 matches at 9 bases. Trimming at V came to 2 bases and at J to 2 bases, leaving 17 bases not matched to a gene. The CDR3 totals 20 residues. CDR1 and CDR2 from the germline V gene are LGHNA and YNFKEQ. The CDR3 loop reads CASSQNTGTGWGSFTDTQYF. CDR3 sequence (DNA): TGTGCCAGCAGCCAAAACACCGGGACAGGGTGGGGGTCCTTCACAGATACGCAGTATTTT.

The gene calls are TRBV5-1 and TRBJ2-3, with 7 bases matching TRBD2. The trim removed 0 bases at V and 4 bases at J, leaving 5 bases unmatched. The CDR3 covers 15 residues. The V gene's germline CDR1 is SGHRS and CDR2 YFSETQ. The CDR3 sequence: CASSLVGTMPDTQYF. In nucleotides, the CDR3 is TGCGCCAGCAGCTTGGTGGGGACTATGCCAGATACGCAGTATTTT.

This clone was observed a handful of times. The chain recombines TRBV6-1 with TRBJ1-1; D remains ambiguous. This CDR3 has 13 amino acids. Trimming took 3 bases from V and 8 from J, leaving 13 bases between them. Germline CDR1 and CDR2: MNHNS and SASEGT. CDR3 loop: CASSDRLVGEAFF. The CDR3 DNA sequence: TGTGCCAGCAGTGACCGACTGGTAGGCGAAGCTTTCTTT.

V gene TRBV4-2 combines with J gene TRBJ2-7; 7 bases agree with TRBD2. The germline V gene has CDR1 LGHNA and CDR2 YNFKEQ. V shed 4 bases and J 1 base; nucleotides not matched to a gene: 10. The CDR3 loop spans 16 amino acids. In DNA, the CDR3 is TGTGCCAGCAGCCCCCTGGGATCGCGGGGGTCCTACGAGCAGTACTTC. Its protein is CASSPLGSRGSYEQYF.

This chain links TRBV27 with TRBJ2-2, with 7 bases aligning to TRBD2. V lost 6 bases to trimming and J lost 7 bases; unmatched junction nucleotides: 11. CDR1 and CDR2 from the germline V gene are MNHEY and SMNVEV (reference sequence). The CDR3 is 15 residues long. CDR3 in DNA: TGTGCCAGCAGCCACCCGCTAGCGGCGGGCGGGGAGCTGTTTTTT. Its protein is CASSHPLAAGGELFF.

The chain links TRBV6-5 to TRBJ1-1; D gene uncertain. CDR3 length: 11 residues. Per germline, CDR1 MNHEY and CDR2 SVGAGI. Trimming stripped 6 bases from V and 5 bases from J, with 7 bases between. Here the CDR3 reads CASRSLTEAFF. In DNA, the CDR3 is TGTGCCAGCAGGTCGTTGACTGAAGCTTTCTTT.

The chain joins TRBV7-9 to TRBJ1-5, with D unresolved. Trimming removed 5 bases from V and 6 bases from J, with 14 bases in between. Germline CDR1 is SEHNR and CDR2 is FQNEAQ (reference sequence). The length of the CDR3 is 14 residues. The CDR3 here is CASSVFGRGQPQHF. CDR3 in DNA: TGTGCCAGCAGCGTATTCGGGCGGGGTCAGCCCCAGCATTTT.

This rearrangement joins TRBV14 to TRBJ1-3; D is unclear. CDR1 and CDR2 from the germline V gene are SGHDN and FVKESK. The CDR3 extends over 13 amino acids. Trimming stripped 1 base from V and 4 bases from J, with 5 bases between. In nucleotides, the CDR3 is TGTGCCAGCAGCCAAGTTATCGGAAACACCATATATTTT. Translated, it gives CASSQVIGNTIYF.